This T cell receptor beta chain is drawn from a study of T cell repertoires in ileal Crohn's disease. Findings and limits, study-wide: High-frequency clones were more common in sorted CD8 than CD4 cells. Compared with non-smokers, active smokers at surgery showed more clonal expansions.

Sequencing was performed with immunoSEQ multiplex PCR; in TCRdb, only in-frame clones are kept and a portion is missing. The table lists 8,000 to 8,500 clones, roughly 80% of them singletons, with 8.4% in the top ten. Regarding this clone: The target antigen is unknown.

The germline V gene encodes CDR1 MNHNS and CDR2 SASEGT. This CDR3 contains 14 residues. The J segment lost 14 bases and the V segment lost 3 bases, leaving 15 bases of the junction unmatched. This sequence originates from an adult with Crohn's disease. The chain combines TRBV6-1 with TRBJ1-2; 7 bases map to TRBD1. The sample comprised ileal tissue. CDR3 amino acids: CASSEWGTAPLFTF. CDR3 nucleotide sequence: TGTGCCAGCAGTGAGTGGGGGACAGCCCCGTTGTTTACCTTC.